The following is a T cell receptor beta chain sequence with its context. Original methodology: Reference gene primers were amplified, and this amplification served to estimate nucleated cell counts. Produced via immunoSEQ multiplex PCR; TCRdb's table is partial and in-frame only. That table gives V, J and clone size, and the DNA gave D and trimming. The table records 200,000 to 250,000 clones, almost 90% of them present only once. Individuals aged roughly 18 to 100 years were recruited from about two dozen US areas. This specimen comes from a study of blood T cell repertoires in COVID-19. From germline, CDR1 is WNHNN and CDR2 SYGVQD (reference sequence). This CDR3 comprises 20 residues. The ends lost 0 bases at V and 0 bases at J; junction bases unmatched: 13.

The TCR sequence derives from a woman in her fifties or sixties with acute COVID-19. The sequenced sample was PBMCs or T cells enriched from blood (not recorded which). V is TRBV10-1 and J is TRBJ2-1, with TRBD2 matching 8 bases. The CDR3 here is CASSESSPGALADSYNEQFF. The CDR3 bases are TGCGCCAGCAGTGAGTCGTCGCCAGGGGCACTAGCGGACTCCTACAATGAGCAGTTCTTC.